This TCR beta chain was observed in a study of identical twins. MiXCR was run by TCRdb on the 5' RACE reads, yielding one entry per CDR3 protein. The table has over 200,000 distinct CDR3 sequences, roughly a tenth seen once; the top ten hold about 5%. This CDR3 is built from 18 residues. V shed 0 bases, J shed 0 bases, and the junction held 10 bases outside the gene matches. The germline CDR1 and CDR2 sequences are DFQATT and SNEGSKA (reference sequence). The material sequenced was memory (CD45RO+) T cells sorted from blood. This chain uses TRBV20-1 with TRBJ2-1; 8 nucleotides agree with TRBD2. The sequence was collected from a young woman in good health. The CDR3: CSARDLGGGGSSYNEQFF. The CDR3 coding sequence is TGCAGTGCTAGAGATTTGGGGGGCGGGGGGAGCTCCTACAATGAGCAGTTCTTC.